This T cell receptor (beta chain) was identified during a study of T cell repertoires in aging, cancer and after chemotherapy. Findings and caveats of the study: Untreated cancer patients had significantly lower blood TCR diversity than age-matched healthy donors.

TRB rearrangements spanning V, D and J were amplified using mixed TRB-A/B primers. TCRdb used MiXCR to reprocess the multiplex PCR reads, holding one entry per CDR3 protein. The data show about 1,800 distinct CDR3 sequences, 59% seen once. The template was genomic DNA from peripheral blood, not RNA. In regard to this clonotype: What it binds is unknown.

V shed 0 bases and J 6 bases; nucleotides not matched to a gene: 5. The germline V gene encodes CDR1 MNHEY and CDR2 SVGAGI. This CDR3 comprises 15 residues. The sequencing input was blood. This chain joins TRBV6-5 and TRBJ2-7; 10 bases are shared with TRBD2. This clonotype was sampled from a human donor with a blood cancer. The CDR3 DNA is TGTGCCAGCAGTTACTCGCCTAGCGGGGGCCGCGAGCAGTACTTC. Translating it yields CASSYSPSGGREQYF.